Below, one T cell receptor beta chain is given with its context. Its binding antigen is unknown. No per-base quality is available; no much larger clone lies one base away. V loses 5 bases at its end and J loses 8 bases; junction bases beyond the gene matches: 12. Measured from the cysteine to the phenylalanine, the CDR3 is 15 residues long. The entry retains the CDR3 DNA only, 45 bases that are in frame from base 1. Sequences MDHEN (CDR1) and SYDVKM (CDR2) are obtained from the germline V gene. This entry belongs to a study of cytomegalovirus exposure and HLA in healthy donors listed by TCRdb under 2017. Broadly, across the study: In an earlier analysis of some 610 of the donors, less than 350 Gb of sequence data and some 100 million unique TCR beta sequences from about 179 million T cells were reported. To study patterns of TCR occurrence, a later analysis re-analyzed previously published TCR beta repertoires from 550 to 800 donors and added high-resolution HLA genotyping. Among around 400 genotyped donors of the cohort, an average of 235,054 unique TCR beta nucleotide sequences were sequenced per donor, roughly a sixth of them non-productive. The later analysis used no new phenotypic data to find candidate immune exposures, relying instead on TCR beta sequences and their occurrence across donors. All discovery cohort repertoires had been generated using a single sequencing platform. Alongside the repertoire data, information on donor age, sex, ethnicity and CMV serostatus was compiled. Using immunosequencing, the study profiled T cell repertoires from 550 to 750 subjects and related those repertoires to cytomegalovirus serostatus. To predict cytomegalovirus infection status, the study combined high-throughput TCR immunosequencing, statistical association of individual TCRs with disease status, and machine learning. Typing coverage varied by locus: about 620-640 donors for A, B, C, DRB1 and DQB1; approximately 500 for DQA1; some 610 for DPA1; around 490 for DPB1. Genome-wide SNP genotypes for about 55% of the roughly 670 donors were used in a later genetic analysis, which treated that subset as a discovery cohort. Both class I and class II loci were covered by HLA typing, at four-digit resolution. About 280 gigabases of sequencing data and 75 million to 85 million unique TCR sequences made up an early release that covered approximately 620 HLA-typed donors. In an earlier analysis of 587 of the donors, high-throughput TCR beta sequencing was used to judge whether each TCR beta V gene segment behaved as functional or pseudogenic. In addition to the first cohort of around 670 subjects, a separate validation cohort of 120 different subjects was used. The aim of the study was to test whether cataloging public T cell receptors could identify signatures of past pathogen exposure. The genetic ancestry cluster associated with self-reported Caucasian donors included around four fifths of the roughly 400 genotyped donors. Four to six DR-DQ haplotypes were handled as single units for association and clustering, since linkage in the cohort was strong. Points the paper makes about the study in general: Some IMGT-functional V segments, including TRBV6-2 and TRBV6-3, could not be told apart with the 87-base-pair reads, so those segments were excluded. A further reported finding was that TCR beta sequences accurately predicted the HLA-A and HLA-B alleles for most subjects in the first cohort. A cluster of highly shared sequence variants was judged likely to represent a technical artifact of the sequencing pipeline. In vitro tests confirmed that three of the cytomegalovirus-associated TCR beta chains recognize cytomegalovirus antigens. Over 15 rarely observed V segments, including chromosome 9 orphons, were excluded from the earlier analysis of approximately 600 of the donors because counts were too low. HLA typing was unavailable for some donors at each locus, so association tests used only the typed subset. CMV serostatus was the only immune exposure information available for the cohort. Strong co-occurrence of HLA alleles, especially DR and DQ, made assigning TCR associations to individual alleles difficult. The cohort was sequenced for TCR beta chains only, and without alpha or paired-chain data the features that could be detected were limited. At a false discovery rate of 0.05, a later analysis linked about 16,000 TCR beta sequences to specific HLA alleles. In a later analysis, HLA-associated TCR beta chains showed more clonal expansion and lower generation probabilities than non-associated chains that were equally common. According to a later genetic analysis, donors in an Asian-associated ancestry cluster had fewer N-insertions in productive TCRs than the approximately 650-donor mean. The classifier was reported to diagnose cytomegalovirus status with high specificity and sensitivity in both the original cohort and the validation cohort. In a later analysis, the rate of TCR association differed among HLA loci, with DRB1 alleles having the most associated TCRs and HLA-C alleles having the fewest. Linkage disequilibrium might explain the correlated functional status among segregating V segments, but an unknown experimental factor could not be ruled out. In an earlier analysis of 500 to 650 of the donors, most TCR beta V segments appeared in productive rearrangements about 90% or about 30% of the time, broadly matching IMGT annotations. A later analysis found that most CMV-associated TCR beta chains appeared HLA-restricted, with HLA associations seemingly driven largely by CMV exposure. A later analysis reported that several top co-occurrence clusters appeared linked to parvovirus B19, influenza, CMV and Epstein-Barr virus. In a later genetic analysis, a missense DCLRE1C variant was associated with V-gene and J-gene trimming of TCR beta chains, and the association was replicated in an independent cohort. A total of 150 or so TCR beta chains were listed by the study as associated with cytomegalovirus. Most TCR sequences were observed very rarely across donors, whereas some public TCRs were present in many individuals. Roughly uniform sequencing depth across donors was assumed in presence/absence analyses, although this assumption may not hold. It was suggested by the authors that the approach could potentially be generalized to other disease states and immunological phenotypes.

The cohort consisted of approximately 670 healthy bone marrow donors. At the time of sampling, every cohort member was nominally healthy, though immune exposures that went unrecorded were likely present. The donor was CMV seropositive and was included in the group of 289 seropositive cohort members. A peripheral blood sample was provided by each donor, and peripheral blood mononuclear cells were used for TCR beta sequencing. The Qiagen DNeasy Blood Extraction Kit was used to extract genomic DNA from the blood cell samples. Library preparation employed the immunoSEQ multiplex PCR assay. A mixture of 60 forward primers for TCR Vbeta segments and 13 reverse primers for TCR Jbeta segments was used in the multiplex PCR. Amplification of the CDR3 region of rearranged TCR beta genes was performed with a multiplex PCR assay on genomic DNA. The amplified TCR beta libraries were sequenced on the Illumina HiSeq System as 87-base-pair reads. The authors processed their data as follows. In a later analysis, about 80 million unique TCR beta chains were counted across the roughly 670 repertoires, and around 11 million of these chains were shared by at least two donors. A nearest-neighbor algorithm error-corrected the raw reads and collapsed the reads into unique sequences, merging closely related sequences to remove PCR and sequencing errors. Alignment of CDR3 sequences to IMGT reference sequences was used to assign V, D and J gene segments. For a sequence to be retained, at least a six-nucleotide match to both a V gene segment and a J gene segment was required. A rearrangement was called productive if the CDR3 had no stop codons and remained in frame with V and J, and every other rearrangement was called non-productive. CDR3 was defined according to IMGT convention as the region running from the second conserved V-encoded cysteine to the conserved J-encoded phenylalanine. The earlier analysis of about 640 of the donors excluded any sequence lacking an unambiguous match to a single V gene segment. In an earlier analysis of around 590 of the donors, a V segment was called functional when productive rearrangements were above 56.7%, and segregating when the standard deviation between donors exceeded 5%. A statistical classification framework was built for diagnosing cytomegalovirus status from the catalog of TCR beta chain sequences. In a later analysis, V and J genes were assigned by comparing TCR nucleotide sequences against IMGT/GENE-DB human TR gene sequences. The TCRdist pipeline was used in a later analysis to assign CDR3 sequences and most-parsimonious VDJ recombination scenarios. A later analysis defined each TCR beta chain by its CDR3 amino acid sequence plus V-gene family, and excluded reads lacking a unique V-gene family. A later analysis removed several hundred highly shared, low-generation-probability nucleotide sequences to deal with suspected cross-contamination and a sequencing artifact. In a later analysis, a clonal expansion index was calculated for each public chain from normalized within-repertoire ranks of inferred template counts. In a later analysis, generation probabilities were computed with a VDJ recombination model fitted to out-of-frame rearrangements, and the resulting probabilities were checked against IGoR. In a later analysis, TCR-TCR, TCR-HLA and TCR-CMV co-occurrence was scored with hypergeometric tests, and a repertoire-size bias correction was applied to TCR pairs. False discovery rates were estimated in a later analysis by permuting HLA or CMV assignments 20 times. In a later analysis, co-occurring TCRs were grouped with DBSCAN, and TCRdist sequence similarity was added when clustering was performed within HLA-allele-positive subsets. Repertoires with fewer than 30,000 or more than 120,000 public chains, plus five repertoires with anomalous nucleotide sharing, were excluded from co-occurrence clustering. Entries here come from immuneACCESS through TCRdb and include only in-frame sequences with V and J called. Some clones fail to appear in such tables; in the studies checked, an unresolved V gene covers under half of the shortfall, and the cause of the remainder is unknown. That table supplies the V and J calls and clone size; D and trimming were determined from the DNA. This sample comprises about 110,000 clones, about 83% of them detected only once. The leading ten clones occupy roughly 5.6% of the sample.

The sequenced sample was PBMCs. The chain is made from TRBV28 and TRBJ1-2, with 9 bases matching TRBD1. This receptor was obtained from a female donor in good health and CMV-seropositive. The CDR3 region has the sequence CASSLVVDRGDGYTF. At the DNA level, the sequence is TGTGCCAGCAGTCTAGTTGTGGACAGGGGTGACGGCTACACCTTC.